Listed below are T cell receptor beta chains from one sample, sequenced in a study of cytomegalovirus exposure and HLA in healthy donors. Generated by immunoSEQ multiplex PCR, the TCRdb table keeps only in-frame clones and is missing some. This sample yields roughly 190,000 clones, of which around 87% are seen a single time; 1.3% belongs to the top ten. The sequenced sample consisted of PBMCs. The source of these receptors is a man aged 30-40 years in good health and CMV-seronegative. Each CDR3 is given with its conserved first and last residue. Each record gives: V gene, J gene, clone size, CDR3 protein. A row's size may be missing; if present it is once, few, many or a size class.

V: TRBV15; J: TRBJ2-5; size: .; CDR3: CATSSLTQGLEQYF
V: TRBV28; J: TRBJ1-2; size: once; CDR3: CASVRGYQYGYTF
V: TRBV11-1; J: TRBJ2-1; size: once; CDR3: CASSLRPGQGPYNEQFF
V: TRBV5-1; J: TRBJ2-7; size: .; CDR3: CASSQTLADLLLGEQYF
V: TRBV18; J: TRBJ2-7; size: .; CDR3: CASSPPGTALNEQYF
V: TRBV27; J: TRBJ2-1; size: .; CDR3: CASSSGGVDNEQFF
V: TRBV28; J: TRBJ2-5; size: .; CDR3: CASSKDRVQETQYF
V: TRBV27; J: TRBJ1-6; size: .; CDR3: CASRTGVYNSPLHF
V: TRBV2; J: TRBJ2-1; size: .; CDR3: CASSETRGGSYNEQFF
V: TRBV14; J: TRBJ1-5; size: .; CDR3: CASSQDNGQGRRSNQPQHF
V: TRBV10-1; J: TRBJ2-7; size: many; CDR3: CASSEETGPYEQYF
V: TRBV7-9; J: TRBJ2-2; size: .; CDR3: CASSRSGTSGGPTGELFF
V: TRBV7-9; J: TRBJ2-6; size: .; CDR3: CASSLVVVAGANVLTF
V: TRBV18; J: TRBJ1-4; size: .; CDR3: CASSQGVGEKLFF
V: TRBV6-6; J: TRBJ2-7; size: once; CDR3: CASSYGDRDPYEQYF
V: TRBV27; J: TRBJ2-7; size: .; CDR3: CASRWNRVDEQYF
V: TRBV18; J: TRBJ1-1; size: .; CDR3: CASSPSAGALNTEAFF
V: TRBV28; J: TRBJ2-7; size: .; CDR3: CASSSLAGPSSYEQYF
V: TRBV6-6; J: TRBJ1-5; size: .; CDR3: CASSSSGRADDQPQHF
V: TRBV6-5; J: TRBJ1-5; size: .; CDR3: CASSYGAGGNQPQHF
V: TRBV27; J: TRBJ2-5; size: .; CDR3: CASNSRRERGETQYF
V: TRBV14; J: TRBJ1-4; size: .; CDR3: CASSQALNEKLFF
V: TRBV28; J: TRBJ1-2; size: .; CDR3: CATELPTGGGHGYTF
V: TRBV2; J: TRBJ1-1; size: .; CDR3: CASRDRTKEAFF
V: TRBV28; J: TRBJ1-5; size: once; CDR3: CATHWTGGGNQPQHF
V: TRBV18; J: TRBJ1-2; size: .; CDR3: CASSPRVSDSSGYTF
V: TRBV5-1; J: TRBJ1-2; size: .; CDR3: CASSSGNRGYGYTF
V: TRBV6-1; J: TRBJ2-5; size: .; CDR3: CASSVYRGETQYF
V: TRBV11-3; J: TRBJ2-5; size: once; CDR3: CASSLDCRVETQYF
V: TRBV27; J: TRBJ2-1; size: .; CDR3: CASSFQGGDNEQFF
V: TRBV28; J: TRBJ2-7; size: .; CDR3: CASSPGLAGSYEQYF
V: TRBV18; J: TRBJ1-2; size: .; CDR3: CASSADREVEGYTF
V: TRBV7-2; J: TRBJ2-1; size: .; CDR3: CASSLWDRGNEQFF
V: TRBV27; J: TRBJ2-1; size: .; CDR3: CASSLMARGGEQFF
V: TRBV18; J: TRBJ1-2; size: .; CDR3: CASSDTGGGYTF
V: TRBV30; J: TRBJ1-2; size: .; CDR3: CAWSLTTRTGGYTF
V: TRBV11-2; J: TRBJ2-1; size: .; CDR3: CASSLDRLAGRGEQFF
V: TRBV7-2; J: TRBJ2-1; size: .; CDR3: CASSSNRDSSYNEQFF
V: TRBV20-1; J: TRBJ2-7; size: once; CDR3: CSADRVDEQYF
V: TRBV13; J: TRBJ2-1; size: .; CDR3: CASSLRVAVNNEQFF
V: TRBV7-9; J: TRBJ1-6; size: .; CDR3: CASSASTGINSPLHF
V: TRBV11-2; J: TRBJ1-5; size: .; CDR3: CASSVTGAPNQPQHF
V: TRBV28; J: TRBJ1-4; size: .; CDR3: CASSPMAPVGDEKLFF
V: TRBV2; J: TRBJ1-1; size: .; CDR3: CASTRLPTGVGEAFF
V: TRBV25-1; J: TRBJ2-2; size: .; CDR3: CASSAQLQGTGELFF
V: TRBV6-5; J: TRBJ2-1; size: .; CDR3: CASKGQGYNEQFF
V: TRBV25-1; J: TRBJ1-2; size: .; CDR3: CASSGTTGNYGYTF
V: TRBV13; J: TRBJ1-2; size: few; CDR3: CASSLWQGVNYGYTF
V: TRBV4-2; J: TRBJ2-7; size: .; CDR3: CASSQGGERAYEQYF
V: TRBV2; J: TRBJ2-2; size: .; CDR3: CASCGLAIDSANTGELFF
V: TRBV5-1; J: TRBJ1-4; size: few; CDR3: CASSWGTSATNEKLFF
V: TRBV2; J: TRBJ2-2; size: once; CDR3: CASSREGLTGGNTGELFF
V: TRBV5-1; J: TRBJ2-3; size: .; CDR3: CASSTYRGYTDTQYF
V: TRBV12-5; J: TRBJ2-1; size: few; CDR3: CASGFRAGREKDPYNEQFF
V: TRBV4-1; J: TRBJ2-7; size: .; CDR3: CASSRATGVSYEQYF
V: TRBV2; J: TRBJ2-7; size: .; CDR3: CASSYYGREQYF
V: TRBV5-8; J: TRBJ1-5; size: .; CDR3: CASSFKNFGGANQPQHF
V: TRBV5-6; J: TRBJ1-1; size: .; CDR3: CASSLLAQVEAFF
V: TRBV6-5; J: TRBJ1-1; size: .; CDR3: CASSYGPGRTEAFF
V: TRBV7-6; J: TRBJ2-3; size: .; CDR3: CASSPMTGSSTDTQYF